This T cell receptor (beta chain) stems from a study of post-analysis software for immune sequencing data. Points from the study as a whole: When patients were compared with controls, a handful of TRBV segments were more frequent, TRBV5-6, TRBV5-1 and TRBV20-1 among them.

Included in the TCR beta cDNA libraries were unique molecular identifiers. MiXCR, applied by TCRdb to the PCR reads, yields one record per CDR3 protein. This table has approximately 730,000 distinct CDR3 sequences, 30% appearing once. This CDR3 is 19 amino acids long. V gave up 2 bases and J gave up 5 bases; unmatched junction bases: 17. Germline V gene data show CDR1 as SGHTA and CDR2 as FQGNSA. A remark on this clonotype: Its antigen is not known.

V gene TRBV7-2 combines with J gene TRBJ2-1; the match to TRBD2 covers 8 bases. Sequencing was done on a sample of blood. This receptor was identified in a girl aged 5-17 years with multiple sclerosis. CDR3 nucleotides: TGTGCCAGCAGCTTACTTCCGGGCCAACGGACTAGCCCCGACAATGAGCAGTTCTTC. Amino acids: CASSLLPGQRTSPDNEQFF.